One TCR beta chain is described in this entry. This sample was included in a study of blood T cell repertoires in COVID-19. At the level of the study: Spain, Italy and the United States supplied samples that represented acute and convalescent COVID-19.

In the study's own analysis: The authors estimated nucleated cell counts from reference gene primer amplification. Generated by immunoSEQ multiplex PCR, the TCRdb table keeps only in-frame clones and is missing some. The V and J calls and clone size were taken over from that table, and D and trimming were inferred from the DNA. Among 350,000 or so clones listed, around 89% were seen once. V was pared by 4 bases and J by 0 bases, with 12 bases between. The germline V gene encodes CDR1 LNHDA and CDR2 SQIVND (reference sequence). CDR3 length: 15 residues. This clonotype was obtained from a man aged 18 to 30 with active or convalescent COVID-19. This rearrangement joins TRBV19 to TRBJ1-2; TRBD1 is a possible D gene (6 bases). Sequencing used peripheral blood. In nucleotides, the CDR3 is TGTGCCAGTAGTAGTACAGGGTCATCTAACTATGGCTACACCTTC. As protein: CASSSTGSSNYGYTF.